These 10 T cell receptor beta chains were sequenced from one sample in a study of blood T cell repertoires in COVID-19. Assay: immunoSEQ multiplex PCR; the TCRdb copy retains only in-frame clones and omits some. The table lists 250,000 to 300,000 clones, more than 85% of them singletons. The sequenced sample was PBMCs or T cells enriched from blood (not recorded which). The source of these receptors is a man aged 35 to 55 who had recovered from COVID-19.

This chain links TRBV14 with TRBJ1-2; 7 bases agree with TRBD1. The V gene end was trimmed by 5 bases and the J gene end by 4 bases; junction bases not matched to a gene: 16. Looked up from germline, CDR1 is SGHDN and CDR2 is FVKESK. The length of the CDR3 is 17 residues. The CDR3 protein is CASSALPGLTGSYGYTF. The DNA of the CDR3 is TGTGCCAGCAGCGCGCTCCCGGGACTGACAGGGTCCTATGGCTACACCTTC.

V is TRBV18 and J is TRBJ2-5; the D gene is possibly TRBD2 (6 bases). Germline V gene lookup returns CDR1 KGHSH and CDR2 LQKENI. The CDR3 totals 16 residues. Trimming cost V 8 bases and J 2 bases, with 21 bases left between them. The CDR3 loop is CASHLDAGRIQETQYF. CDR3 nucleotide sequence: TGTGCCAGCCACCTAGATGCGGGACGGATACAAGAGACCCAGTACTTC.

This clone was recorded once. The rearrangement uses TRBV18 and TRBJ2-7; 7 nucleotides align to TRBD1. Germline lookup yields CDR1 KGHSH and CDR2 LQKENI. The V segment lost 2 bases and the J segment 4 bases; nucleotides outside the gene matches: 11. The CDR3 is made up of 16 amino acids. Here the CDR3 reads CASSPRQGSPSYEQYF. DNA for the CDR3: TGTGCCAGCTCACCAAGACAGGGATCCCCTTCGTACGAGCAGTACTTC. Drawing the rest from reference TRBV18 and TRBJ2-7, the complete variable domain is NAGVMQNPRHLVRRRGQEARLRCSPMKGHSHVYWYRQLPEEGLKFMVYLQKENIIDESGMPKERFSAEFPKEGPSILRIQQVVRGDSAAYFCASSPRQGSPSYEQYFGPGTRLTVT.

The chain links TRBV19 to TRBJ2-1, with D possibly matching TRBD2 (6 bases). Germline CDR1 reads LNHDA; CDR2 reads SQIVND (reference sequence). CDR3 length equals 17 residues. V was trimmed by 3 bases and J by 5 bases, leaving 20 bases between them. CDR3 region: CASSIRGGTRRHNEQFF. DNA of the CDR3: TGTGCCAGTAGTATCAGAGGCGGGACCCGGCGACACAATGAGCAGTTCTTC. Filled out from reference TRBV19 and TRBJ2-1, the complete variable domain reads DGGITQSPKYLFRKEGQNVTLSCEQNLNHDAMYWYRQDPGQGLRLIYYSQIVNDFQKGDIAEGYSVSREKKESFPLTVTSAQKNPTAFYLCASSIRGGTRRHNEQFFGPGTRLTVL.

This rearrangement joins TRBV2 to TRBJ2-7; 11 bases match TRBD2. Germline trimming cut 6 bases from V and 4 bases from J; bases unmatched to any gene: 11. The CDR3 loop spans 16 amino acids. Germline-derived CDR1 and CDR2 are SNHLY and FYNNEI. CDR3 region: CASRRIIAGGRYEQYF. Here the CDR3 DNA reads TGTGCCAGCAGGAGGATAATAGCGGGGGGGCGGTACGAGCAGTACTTC. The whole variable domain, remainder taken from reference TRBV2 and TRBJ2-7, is EPEVTQTPSHQVTQMGQEVILRCVPISNHLYFYWYRQILGQKVEFLVSFYNNEISEKSEIFDDQFSVERPDGSNFTLKIRSTKLEDSAMYFCASRRIIAGGRYEQYFGPGTRLTVT.

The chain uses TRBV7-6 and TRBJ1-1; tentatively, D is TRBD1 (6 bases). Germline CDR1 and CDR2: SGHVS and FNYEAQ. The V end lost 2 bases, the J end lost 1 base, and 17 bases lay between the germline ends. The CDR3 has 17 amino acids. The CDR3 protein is CASSLSRNWDKNTEAFF. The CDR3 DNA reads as TGTGCCAGCAGCTTATCTCGGAATTGGGACAAGAACACTGAAGCTTTCTTT.

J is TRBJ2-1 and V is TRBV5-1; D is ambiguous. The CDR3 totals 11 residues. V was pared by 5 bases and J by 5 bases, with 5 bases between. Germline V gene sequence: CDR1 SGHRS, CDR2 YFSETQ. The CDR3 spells CASRQNNEQFF. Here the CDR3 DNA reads TGCGCCAGCAGGCAGAACAATGAGCAGTTCTTC.

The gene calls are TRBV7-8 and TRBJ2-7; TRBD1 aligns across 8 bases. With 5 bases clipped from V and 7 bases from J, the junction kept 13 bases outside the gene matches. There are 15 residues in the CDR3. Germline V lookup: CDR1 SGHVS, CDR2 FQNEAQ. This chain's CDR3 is CASSRTQAGGWEQYF. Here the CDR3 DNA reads TGTGCCAGCAGCCGAACTCAGGCAGGGGGCTGGGAGCAGTACTTC.

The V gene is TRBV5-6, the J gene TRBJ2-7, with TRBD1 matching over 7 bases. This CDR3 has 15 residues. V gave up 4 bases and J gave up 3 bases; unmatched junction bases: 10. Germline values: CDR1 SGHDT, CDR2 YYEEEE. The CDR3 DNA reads TGTGCCAGCAGCCACGTGAACGGACAGGTCTACGAGCAGTACTTC. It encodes CASSHVNGQVYEQYF.

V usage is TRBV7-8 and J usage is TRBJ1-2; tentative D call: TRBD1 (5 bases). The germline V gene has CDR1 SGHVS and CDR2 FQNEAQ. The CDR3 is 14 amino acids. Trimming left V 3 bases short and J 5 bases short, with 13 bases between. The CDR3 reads CASSFSDGGYGYTF. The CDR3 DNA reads TGTGCCAGCAGCTTCTCAGACGGGGGATATGGCTACACCTTC.